This T cell receptor (beta chain) was recovered during a study of T cells in Graves' hyperthyroidism and ophthalmopathy. On this clonotype itself: Just one base apart from a much larger clone, this may be a read error.

RNA transcripts provided the source from which TCR beta CDR3 regions were amplified. A first-round RT-PCR of the TCR CDR3 used the HTBI primer set. TCRdb itself ran the multiplex PCR reads through MiXCR, one entry per CDR3 protein. The data contain about 700,000 distinct CDR3 sequences, less than 45% of them singletons. The V gene's germline CDR1 is SGHVS and CDR2 FNYEAQ. The CDR3 has 14 residues. What was sequenced was peripheral blood or thyroid tissue (not recorded which). The V and J genes are TRBV7-6 and TRBJ2-5, with D perhaps being TRBD1 or TRBD2 (5 bases each). This clonotype was sampled from an adult man with Graves' disease, either hyperthyroidism or ophthalmopathy (not recorded which). The CDR3 protein is CAGSGRGFAETQYF. The CDR3 nucleotides read TGTGCCGGCAGCGGAAGGGGCTTCGCAGAGACCCAGTACTTC.